A selection of T cell receptor beta chains follows, all from one sample in a study of T cells after yellow fever vaccination. TCRdb analysed the 5' RACE reads with MiXCR anew, one entry per CDR3 protein. The sample records roughly 250,000 distinct CDR3 sequences, 10% to 15% being singletons. Material: CD4+ T cells sorted from PBMCs, obtained 45 days after the yellow fever booster vaccination. These TCRs come from a man aged 25 to 45 who received the YFV17D yellow fever vaccine. Both conserved end residues are part of each CDR3. The order of the fields is J gene, D gene, V gene, clone size, CDR3 DNA, CDR3 protein. D genes are given only for firm matches. Expanded clones are given a class, and other clones once, few, many or no size at all.

TRBJ2-4 | TRBD1 | TRBV20-1 | NA | TGCAGTGCTAGTAACCGGGACAGGGGGCTCTACTTC | CSASNRDRGLYF
TRBJ1-1 | NA | TRBV20-1 | few | TGCAGTGCATCACACCCCCTCACTTCTGAAGCTTTCTTT | CSASHPLTSEAFF
TRBJ2-7 | NA | TRBV20-1 | many | TGCAGTGCAACTCCCTACGAGCAGTACTTC | CSATPYEQYF
TRBJ2-7 | TRBD2 | TRBV2 | few | TGTGCCAGCACCATTCGAGCGGGAGGGCCGGACGAGCAGTACTTC | CASTIRAGGPDEQYF
TRBJ2-1 | NA | TRBV11-3 | few | TGTGCCAGCAGCTTTAGCGGACCGGAGTACAATGAGCAGTTCTTC | CASSFSGPEYNEQFF
TRBJ1-5 | TRBD1 | TRBV3-1 | few | TGTGCCAGCAGCCCAGGGGGAGGGGCAGGACAGCCCCAGCATTTT | CASSPGGGAGQPQHF
TRBJ2-1 | TRBD2 | TRBV5-1 | NA | TGCGCCAGCAGCTTGGGCCGACTAACTAGCGGGAGTAAGAATGAGCAGTTCTTC | CASSLGRLTSGSKNEQFF
TRBJ1-3 | NA | TRBV9 | NA | TGTGCCAGCAGCGAGCAGACGGGACCTGGAAACACCATATATTTT | CASSEQTGPGNTIYF
TRBJ2-1 | NA | TRBV9 | few | TGTGCCAGCAGCGTAGGTGGGGACTACAATGAGCAGTTCTTC | CASSVGGDYNEQFF
TRBJ2-7 | NA | TRBV7-2 | few | TGTGCCAGCAGCTCAAACCGGGGCTACGAGCAGTACTTC | CASSSNRGYEQYF
TRBJ2-1 | NA | TRBV20-1 | few | TGCAGTGCTCTCCGGGACTCTGCGTACAATGAGCAGTTCTTC | CSALRDSAYNEQFF
TRBJ2-3 | NA | TRBV7-2 | NA | TGTGCCAGCACCACGGGGTTGACGGGGCTCGGAGATACGCAGTATTTT | CASTTGLTGLGDTQYF
TRBJ2-3 | NA | TRBV12-3/TRBV12-4 | few | TGTGCCAGCAGTTACAAGCCAGCGGGCACAGATACGCAGTATTTT | CASSYKPAGTDTQYF
TRBJ1-1 | TRBD1 | TRBV5-1 | NA | TGCGCCAGCAGCTTGGAGGGACAGGGTGAAGCTTTCTTT | CASSLEGQGEAFF
TRBJ2-2 | NA | TRBV20-1 | NA | TGCAGTGCTAGAGATCAGGTGGGAGGCGTCACCGGGGAGCTGTTTTTT | CSARDQVGGVTGELFF
TRBJ2-3 | TRBD2 | TRBV6-2/TRBV6-3 | NA | TGTGCCAGCAGGAGGCTAGCGGGACCAGATACGCAGTATTTT | CASRRLAGPDTQYF
TRBJ2-2 | NA | TRBV7-2 | NA | TGTGCCAGCGACAACACCGGGGAGCTGTTTTTT | CASDNTGELFF
TRBJ2-3 | NA | TRBV5-1 | many | TGCGCCAGCAGCTTGAATCCACCGGGCACAGATACGCAGTATTTT | CASSLNPPGTDTQYF